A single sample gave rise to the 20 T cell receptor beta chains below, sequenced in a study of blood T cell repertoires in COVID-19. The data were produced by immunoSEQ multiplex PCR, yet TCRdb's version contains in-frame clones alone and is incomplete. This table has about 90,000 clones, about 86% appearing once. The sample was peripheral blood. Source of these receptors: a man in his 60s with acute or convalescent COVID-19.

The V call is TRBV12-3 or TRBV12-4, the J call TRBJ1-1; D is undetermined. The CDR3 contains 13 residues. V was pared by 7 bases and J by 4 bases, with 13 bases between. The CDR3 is CASTESEGTEAFF. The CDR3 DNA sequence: TGTGCCAGCACCGAATCCGAGGGCACTGAAGCTTTCTTT.

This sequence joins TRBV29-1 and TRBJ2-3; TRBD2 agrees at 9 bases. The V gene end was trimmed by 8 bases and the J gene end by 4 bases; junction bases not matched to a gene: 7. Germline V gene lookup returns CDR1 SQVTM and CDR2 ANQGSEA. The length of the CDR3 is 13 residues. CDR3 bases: TGCAGCATTAGCGGGGGAGCATCAGATACGCAGTATTTT. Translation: CSISGGASDTQYF.

The CDR3 region is CASSPRTGAPYNEQFF. The CDR3 DNA is TGTGCCAGCAGCCCCCGGACAGGAGCCCCCTACAATGAGCAGTTCTTC. This chain connects TRBV5-4 to TRBJ2-1; 7 nucleotides agree with TRBD1. The germline V gene encodes CDR1 SGHNT and CDR2 YYREEE (reference sequence). Losses at the gene ends were 4 bases for V and 2 bases for J; bases not matched to a gene: 9. This CDR3 is built from 16 residues.

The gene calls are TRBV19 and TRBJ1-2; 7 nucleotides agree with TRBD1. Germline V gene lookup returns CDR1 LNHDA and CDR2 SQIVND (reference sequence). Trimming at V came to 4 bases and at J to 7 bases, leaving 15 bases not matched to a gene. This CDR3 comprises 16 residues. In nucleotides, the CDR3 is TGTGCCAGTAGTACAGTCACGATGACAGGGAGGATTGGCTACACCTTC. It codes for CASSTVTMTGRIGYTF.

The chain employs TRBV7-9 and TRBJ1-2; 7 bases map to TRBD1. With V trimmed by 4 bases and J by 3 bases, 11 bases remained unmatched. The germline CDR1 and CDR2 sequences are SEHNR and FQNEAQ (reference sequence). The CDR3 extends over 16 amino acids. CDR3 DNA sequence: TGTGCCAGCAGCTCAGACAGGGCGGGATTAGACTATGGCTACACCTTC. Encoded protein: CASSSDRAGLDYGYTF.

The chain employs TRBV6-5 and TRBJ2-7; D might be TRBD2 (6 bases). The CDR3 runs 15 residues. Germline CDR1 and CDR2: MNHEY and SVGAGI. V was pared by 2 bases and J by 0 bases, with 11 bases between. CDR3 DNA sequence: TGTGCCAGCAGTTACAGTCCGGGGGTCTCCTACGAGCAGTACTTC. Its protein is CASSYSPGVSYEQYF.

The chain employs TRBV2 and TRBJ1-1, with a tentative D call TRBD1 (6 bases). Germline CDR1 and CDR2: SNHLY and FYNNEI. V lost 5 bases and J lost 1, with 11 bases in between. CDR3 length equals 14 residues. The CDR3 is CASSRGHTNTEAFF. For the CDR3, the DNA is TGTGCCAGCAGTAGGGGACACACGAACACTGAAGCTTTCTTT.

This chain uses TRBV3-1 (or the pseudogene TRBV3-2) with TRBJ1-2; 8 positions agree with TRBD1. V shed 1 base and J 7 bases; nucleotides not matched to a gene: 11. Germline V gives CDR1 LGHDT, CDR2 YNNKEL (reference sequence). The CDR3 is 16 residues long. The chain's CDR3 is CASSQGGQGALGGYTF. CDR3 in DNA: TGTGCCAGCAGCCAAGGAGGCCAGGGGGCGCTTGGTGGCTACACCTTC.

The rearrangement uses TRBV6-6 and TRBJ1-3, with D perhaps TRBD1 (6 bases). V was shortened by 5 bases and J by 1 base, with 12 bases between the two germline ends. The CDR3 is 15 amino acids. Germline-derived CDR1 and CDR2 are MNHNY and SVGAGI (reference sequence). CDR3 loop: CASSNAGTSGNTIYF. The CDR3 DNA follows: TGTGCCAGCAGTAACGCCGGGACATCTGGAAACACCATATATTTT.

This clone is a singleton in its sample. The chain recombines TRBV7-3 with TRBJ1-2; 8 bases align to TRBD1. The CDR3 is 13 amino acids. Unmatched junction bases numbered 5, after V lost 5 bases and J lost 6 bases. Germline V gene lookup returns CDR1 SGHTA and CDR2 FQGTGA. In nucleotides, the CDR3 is TGTGCCAGCAGCCGAACAGGGGGGGATGGCTACACCTTC. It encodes CASSRTGGDGYTF. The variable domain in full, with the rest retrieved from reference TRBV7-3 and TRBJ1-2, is GAGVSQTPSNKVTEKGKYVELRCDPISGHTALYWYRQSLGQGPEFLIYFQGTGAADDSGLPNDRFFAVRPEGSVSTLKIQRTERGDSAVYLCASSRTGGDGYTFGSGTRLTVV.

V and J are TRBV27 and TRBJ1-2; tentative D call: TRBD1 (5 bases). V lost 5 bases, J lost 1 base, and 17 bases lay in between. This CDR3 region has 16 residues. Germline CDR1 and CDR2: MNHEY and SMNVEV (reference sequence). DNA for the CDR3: TGTGCCAGCAGTCCGTCCGGGGGGGAAATTAACTATGGCTACACCTTC. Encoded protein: CASSPSGGEINYGYTF.

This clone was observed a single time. The CDR3: CASSLQGAKSEKLFF. Written as DNA, the CDR3 is TGTGCCAGCAGTCTTCAGGGGGCGAAGAGTGAAAAACTGTTTTTT. This sequence joins TRBV2 and TRBJ1-4; 8 bases fit TRBD1. The trim removed 5 bases at V and 7 bases at J, leaving 9 bases unmatched. This CDR3 region has 15 residues. Germline loops: CDR1 SNHLY, CDR2 FYNNEI.

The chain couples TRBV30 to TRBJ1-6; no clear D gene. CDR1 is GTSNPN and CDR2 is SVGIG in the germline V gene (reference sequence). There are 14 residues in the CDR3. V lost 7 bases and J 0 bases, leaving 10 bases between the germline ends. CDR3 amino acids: CASRLSSYNSPLHF. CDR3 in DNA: TGTGCCTCTAGGCTCAGCTCCTATAATTCACCCCTCCACTTT. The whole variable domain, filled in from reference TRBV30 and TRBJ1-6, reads SQTIHQWPATLVQPVGSPLSLECTVEGTSNPNLYWYRQAAGRGLQLLFYSVGIGQISSEVPQNLSASRPQDRQFILSSKKLLLSDSGFYLCASRLSSYNSPLHFGNGTRLTVT.

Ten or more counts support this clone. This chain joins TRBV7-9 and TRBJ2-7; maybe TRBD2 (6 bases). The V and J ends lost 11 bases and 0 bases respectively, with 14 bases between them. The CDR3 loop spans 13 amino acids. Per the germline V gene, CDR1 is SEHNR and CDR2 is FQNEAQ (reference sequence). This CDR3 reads CAGGAGSSYEQYF. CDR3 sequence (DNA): TGTGCCGGCGGGGCAGGGAGCTCCTACGAGCAGTACTTC.

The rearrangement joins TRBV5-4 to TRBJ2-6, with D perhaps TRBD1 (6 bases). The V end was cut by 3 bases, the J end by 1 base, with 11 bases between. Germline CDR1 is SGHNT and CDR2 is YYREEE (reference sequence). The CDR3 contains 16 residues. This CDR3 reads CASSSGTPSGANVLTF. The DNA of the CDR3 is TGTGCCAGCAGCTCCGGGACACCGTCTGGGGCCAACGTCCTGACTTTC.

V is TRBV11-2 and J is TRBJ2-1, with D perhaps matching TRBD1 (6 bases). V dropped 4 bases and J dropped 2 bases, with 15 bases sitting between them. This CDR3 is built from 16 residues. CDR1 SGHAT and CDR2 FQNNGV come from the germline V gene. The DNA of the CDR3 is TGTGCCAGCAGCTCCCTAGCAGGACAGACCTACAATGAGCAGTTCTTC. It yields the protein CASSSLAGQTYNEQFF.

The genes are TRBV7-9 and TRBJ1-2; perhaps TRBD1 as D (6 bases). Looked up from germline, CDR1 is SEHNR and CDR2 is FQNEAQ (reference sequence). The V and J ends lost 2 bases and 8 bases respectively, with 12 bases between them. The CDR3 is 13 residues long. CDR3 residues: CASSLTRTEGYTF. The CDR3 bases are TGTGCCAGCAGCTTAACCCGGACAGAAGGCTACACCTTC. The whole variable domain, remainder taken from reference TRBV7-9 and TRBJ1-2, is DTGVSQNPRHKITKRGQNVTFRCDPISEHNRLYWYRQTLGQGPEFLTYFQNEAQLEKSRLLSDRFSAERPKGSFSTLEIQRTEQGDSAMYLCASSLTRTEGYTFGSGTRLTVV.

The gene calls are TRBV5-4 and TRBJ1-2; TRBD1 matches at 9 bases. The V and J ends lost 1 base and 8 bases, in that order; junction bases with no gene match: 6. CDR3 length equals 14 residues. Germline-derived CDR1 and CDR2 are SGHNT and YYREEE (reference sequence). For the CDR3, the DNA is TGTGCCAGCAGCTTGAGACAGGGGGTAGGAGGCTACACCTTC. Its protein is CASSLRQGVGGYTF.

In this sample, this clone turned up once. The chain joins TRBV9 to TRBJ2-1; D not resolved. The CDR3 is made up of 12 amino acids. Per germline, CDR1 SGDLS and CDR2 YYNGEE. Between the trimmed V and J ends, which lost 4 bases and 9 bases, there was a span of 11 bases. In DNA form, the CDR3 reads TGTGCCAGCAGCTCTAGTGTGGGTGAGCAGTTCTTC. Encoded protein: CASSSSVGEQFF.

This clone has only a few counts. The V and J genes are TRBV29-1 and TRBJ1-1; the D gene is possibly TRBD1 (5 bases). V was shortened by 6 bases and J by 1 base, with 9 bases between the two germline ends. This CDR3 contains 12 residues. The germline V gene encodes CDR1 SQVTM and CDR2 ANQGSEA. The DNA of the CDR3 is TGCAGCGTGGGACTCCCGAACACTGAAGCTTTCTTT. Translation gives CSVGLPNTEAFF.